The next 15 T cell receptor beta chains were all read from a single sample in a study of OX40 agonist ivuxolimab in advanced cancers. The table came from immunoSEQ multiplex PCR; TCRdb's copy has only in-frame clones and leaves some out. The sample shows 70,000 or so clones, 88% of them seen only once. The input for sequencing was CD4+ or CD8+ T cells sorted from blood, taken in a trial of the OX40 agonist ivuxolimab. These receptors all stem from an adult with an advanced solid tumor such as melanoma, head and neck, liver or kidney cancer.

The V call is TRBV2, the J call TRBJ2-4; 8 bases are shared with TRBD2. V gave up 6 bases and J gave up 9 bases; unmatched junction bases: 16. CDR3 size: 16 residues. The V gene's germline CDR1 is SNHLY and CDR2 FYNNEI. In DNA, the CDR3 is TGTGCCAGCAGGAGGGACGGGGGGGACGGTCGTACCATTCAGTACTTC. Protein: CASRRDGGDGRTIQYF. The variable domain in full, completed from reference TRBV2 and TRBJ2-4, reads EPEVTQTPSHQVTQMGQEVILRCVPISNHLYFYWYRQILGQKVEFLVSFYNNEISEKSEIFDDQFSVERPDGSNFTLKIRSTKLEDSAMYFCASRRDGGDGRTIQYFGAGTRLSVL.

Only a few counts were recorded for this clone. The chain couples TRBV11-2 to TRBJ1-5; D may be TRBD1 (5 bases). The V and J ends lost 8 bases and 7 bases respectively, with 15 bases between them. This CDR3 region has 13 residues. Germline assignment: CDR1 SGHAT and CDR2 FQNNGV. CDR3 nucleotides: TGTGCCAGCTCCGATGGGAGGGACCAGCCCCAGCATTTT. Encoded protein: CASSDGRDQPQHF. The variable domain in full, completed from reference TRBV11-2 and TRBJ1-5, reads EAGVAQSPRYKIIEKRQSVAFWCNPISGHATLYWYQQILGQGPKLLIQFQNNGVVDDSQLPKDRFSAERLKGVDSTLKIQPAKLEDSAVYLCASSDGRDQPQHFGDGTRLSIL.

J is TRBJ2-5 and V is TRBV30, with 7 bases matching TRBD1. Per the germline V gene, CDR1 is GTSNPN and CDR2 is SVGIG (reference sequence). The CDR3 contains 12 residues. V lost 4 bases and J lost 4; bases outside the gene matches: 3. CDR3 sequence reads: CAWNRGGETQYF. DNA for the CDR3: TGTGCCTGGAACAGGGGTGGAGAGACCCAGTACTTC.

The chain links TRBV7-3 to TRBJ2-1, with unresolved D. V was cut by 5 bases and J by 0 bases, with 11 bases left in between. CDR1 is SGHTA and CDR2 is FQGTGA in the germline V gene. The CDR3 loop spans 15 amino acids. Here the CDR3 DNA reads TGTGCCAGCAGCCCGAGACTCAGCTCCTACAATGAGCAGTTCTTC. Protein product: CASSPRLSSYNEQFF.

The chain employs TRBV18 and TRBJ2-7; TRBD1 aligns across 9 bases. The CDR3 runs 15 residues. Unmatched junction bases numbered 11, after V lost 5 bases and J lost 6 bases. Germline V lookup: CDR1 KGHSH, CDR2 LQKENI. The CDR3 region is CASSSTGGAWGEQYF. DNA of the CDR3: TGTGCCAGCTCATCTACAGGGGGCGCATGGGGCGAGCAGTACTTC.

The rearrangement joins TRBV18 to TRBJ1-1; D remains ambiguous. There are 13 residues in the CDR3. Looked up from germline, CDR1 is KGHSH and CDR2 is LQKENI. Trimming removed 2 bases from V and 6 bases from J, with 10 bases in between. CDR3 sequence: CASSPSQLAEAFF. CDR3 nucleotides: TGTGCCAGCTCACCATCCCAGTTAGCTGAAGCTTTCTTT. The whole variable domain, filled in from reference TRBV18 and TRBJ1-1, reads NAGVMQNPRHLVRRRGQEARLRCSPMKGHSHVYWYRQLPEEGLKFMVYLQKENIIDESGMPKERFSAEFPKEGPSILRIQQVVRGDSAAYFCASSPSQLAEAFFGQGTRLTVV.

The chain has TRBV2 and TRBJ1-5, with D possibly matching TRBD1 (5 bases). The CDR3 is 16 residues long. Trimming took 1 base from V and 3 from J, leaving 13 bases between them. The V gene's germline CDR1 is SNHLY and CDR2 FYNNEI. CDR3 in amino acids: CASSEVSGGFNQPQHF. CDR3 coding DNA: TGTGCCAGCAGTGAAGTGTCCGGGGGGTTCAATCAGCCCCAGCATTTT.

This rearrangement joins TRBV19 to TRBJ2-6; D is unclear. Germline V gene data show CDR1 as LNHDA and CDR2 as SQIVND (reference sequence). V was trimmed by 5 bases and J by 2 bases, leaving 13 bases between them. CDR3 size: 16 residues. CDR3 protein: CASSLDHRPGANVLTF. CDR3 sequence (DNA): TGTGCCAGTAGTTTGGACCACCGCCCTGGGGCCAACGTCCTGACTTTC.

V is TRBV9 and J is TRBJ1-2; D call uncertain. CDR1 SGDLS and CDR2 YYNGEE come from the germline V gene. Trimming shortened V by 4 bases and J by 4 bases, and 8 bases separated the two germline ends. The CDR3 runs 12 residues. Here the CDR3 reads CASSRRSYGYTF. The DNA for the CDR3 is TGTGCCAGCAGCAGGAGAAGCTATGGCTACACCTTC.

CDR3 region: CASSPSRLNYEQYF. The CDR3 coding sequence is TGTGCCAGCTCACCTTCGAGACTCAACTACGAGCAGTACTTC. The chain has TRBV18 and TRBJ2-7; D gene uncertain. With 3 bases removed from V and 3 bases from J, the gap between germline ends came to 12 bases. Per the germline V gene, CDR1 is KGHSH and CDR2 is LQKENI. The CDR3 runs 14 residues.

In its sample, this clone was seen once. The CDR3 DNA sequence: TGTGCCAGCAGCCCACAGGGGGCCCAAGATCACGGGGAGCTGTTTTTT. Translated, it gives CASSPQGAQDHGELFF. The rearrangement joins TRBV4-2 to TRBJ2-2; 9 bases line up with TRBD1. Germline values: CDR1 LGHNA, CDR2 YNFKEQ. This CDR3 is 16 amino acids long. V was pared by 4 bases and J by 7 bases, with 10 bases of the junction left unmatched.

The CDR3 coding sequence is TGTGCCTGGAGCAGCCCAGGACAGGGAATAAGGTTAGGGCAGTACTTC. It is translated as CAWSSPGQGIRLGQYF. The chain is built from TRBV30 and TRBJ2-7; TRBD1 agrees at 8 bases. Germline loops: CDR1 GTSNPN, CDR2 SVGIG (reference sequence). The CDR3 length is 16 residues. J was trimmed by 9 bases and V by 3 bases; bases with no gene match: 19.

The chain recombines TRBV10-3 with TRBJ2-7, with D tentatively TRBD1 (5 bases). The CDR3 extends over 14 amino acids. CDR1 and CDR2 (germline): ENHRY, SYGVKD. V was trimmed by 7 bases and J by 0 bases, leaving 13 bases between them. CDR3 nucleotide sequence: TGTGCCATCAAAGGTGCAGGGCCCTCCTACGAGCAGTACTTC. This gives the protein CAIKGAGPSYEQYF.

The chain employs TRBV6-5 and TRBJ1-5; 7 positions agree with TRBD1. The CDR3 loop spans 15 amino acids. The junction had 8 bases not matched to a gene; V was cut back by 6 bases and J by 3 bases. CDR1 is MNHEY, CDR2 SVGAGI, per germline. This chain's CDR3 is CASSLQGLYNQPQHF. The DNA of the CDR3 is TGTGCCAGCAGCTTACAGGGGCTCTACAATCAGCCCCAGCATTTT.

The chain combines TRBV10-1 with TRBJ2-5; D unclear. The germline V gene encodes CDR1 WNHNN and CDR2 SYGVQD (reference sequence). Trimming cost V 0 bases and J 13 bases, with 15 bases left between them. The CDR3 length is 13 residues. CDR3 in amino acids: CASSESSGASTYF. DNA of the CDR3: TGCGCCAGCAGTGAGTCAAGTGGAGCCTCGACGTACTTC.